The 32 T cell receptor beta chains below come from one sample, sequenced in a study of T cell repertoires in cytomegalovirus infection. TCRdb independently ran MiXCR on the reads; one entry per CDR3 protein. The sample holds around 250,000 distinct CDR3 sequences; approximately 15% are singletons and the top ten take over 40%. The sample taken for sequencing was CD8+ T cells from PBMCs. The receptors shown here come from a human donor in good health (CMV status not recorded). Some clones in this sample may be carry-over from other donors' samples.

V gene TRBV27 combines with J gene TRBJ2-1; 8 bases fit TRBD2. Germline V gene data show CDR1 as MNHEY and CDR2 as SMNVEV (reference sequence). V lost 5 bases and J lost 0; bases outside the gene matches: 6. The CDR3 contains 16 residues. CDR3 residues: CASSTGGGSSYNEQFF. The CDR3 bases are TGTGCCAGCAGTACGGGCGGGGGGAGCTCCTACAATGAGCAGTTCTTC.

This clonotype was found many times. The V and J genes are TRBV2 and TRBJ1-6; tentative D call: TRBD1 (5 bases). V shed 7 bases and J shed 14 bases, with 21 bases lying between them. The CDR3 extends over 14 amino acids. Germline V gives CDR1 SNHLY, CDR2 FYNNEI. CDR3 sequence (DNA): TGTGCCAGCATCCTATCGGACACGGGCGGTGCCCTCCACTTT. Translating it yields CASILSDTGGALHF.

This clonotype was seen a few times. This may be a read error, as it is one base from a much larger clone. The chain uses TRBV9 and TRBJ1-1; D not resolved. Trimming shortened V by 1 base and J by 1 base, and 5 bases separated the two germline ends. CDR1 and CDR2 from the germline V gene are SGDLS and YYNGEE. The CDR3 runs 13 residues. CDR3 region: CASSVRGNTEAFF. CDR3 DNA sequence: TGTGCCAGCAGCGTACGGGGGAACACTGAAGCTTTCTTT.

The chain links TRBV11-2 to TRBJ1-2; a possible D gene is TRBD1 (5 bases). V was trimmed by 5 bases and J by 4 bases, leaving 14 bases between them. Germline-derived CDR1 and CDR2 are SGHAT and FQNNGV. The CDR3 covers 14 residues. The CDR3: CASSKMDTVYGYTF. In nucleotides, the CDR3 is TGTGCCAGCAGCAAGATGGACACGGTCTATGGCTACACCTTC.

This clonotype showed up just a few times. This chain connects TRBV7-3 to TRBJ2-6, with 9 nucleotides matching TRBD1. J lost 1 base, V lost 5 bases, and 12 bases had no gene match. Germline assignment: CDR1 SGHTA and CDR2 FQGTGA. The CDR3 runs to 19 residues. The chain's CDR3 is CASSATGTGLLSGANVLTF. The CDR3 DNA follows: TGTGCCAGCAGCGCTACCGGGACAGGGTTGCTATCTGGGGCCAACGTCCTGACTTTC.

This clonotype is a singleton in its sample. Given a much more abundant clone one base away, this may be a read error. The V call is TRBV7-9, the J call TRBJ2-1, with 7 bases identical to TRBD1. Germline V gene data show CDR1 as SEHNR and CDR2 as FQNEAQ (reference sequence). V was pared by 8 bases and J by 1 base, with 8 bases of the junction left unmatched. This CDR3 region has 15 residues. The CDR3 spells CASGYRQGSYNEQFF. DNA for the CDR3: TGTGCCAGCGGCTATCGACAGGGTTCCTACAATGAGCAGTTCTTC.

The J gene is TRBJ2-3, the V gene TRBV5-6; D is undetermined. Trimming shortened V by 0 bases and J by 7 bases, and 6 bases separated the two germline ends. Germline V CDR1 and CDR2: SGHDT, YYEEEE. This CDR3 is 12 amino acids long. Here the CDR3 reads CASSLDGNTQYF. CDR3 DNA sequence: TGTGCCAGCAGCTTGGACGGAAATACGCAGTATTTT. Filled out from reference TRBV5-6 and TRBJ2-3, the complete variable domain reads DAGVTQSPTHLIKTRGQQVTLRCSPKSGHDTVSWYQQALGQGPQFIFQYYEEEERQRGNFPDRFSGHQFPNYSSELNVNALLLGDSALYLCASSLDGNTQYFGPGTRLTVL.

This clonotype was picked up a small number of times. The chain links TRBV29-1 to TRBJ2-5, with no clear D. Germline loops: CDR1 SQVTM, CDR2 ANQGSEA. This CDR3 has 14 amino acids. Trimming left V 7 bases short and J 2 bases short, with 17 bases between. The CDR3 sequence is CSASIGIQQETQYF. The CDR3 bases are TGCAGCGCCAGCATTGGGATACAACAAGAGACCCAGTACTTC.

There are many counts of this clonotype. The CDR3: CASSLGQRGNTIYF. CDR3 nucleotide sequence: TGTGCCAGCAGCTTGGGGCAGCGTGGAAACACCATATATTTT. The V gene is TRBV7-2, the J gene TRBJ1-3, with a possible D match to TRBD1 (5 bases). This CDR3 is 14 amino acids long. Trimming stripped 3 bases from V and 3 bases from J, with 9 bases between. Germline-derived CDR1 and CDR2 are SGHTA and FQGNSA.

V and J are TRBV2 and TRBJ1-5; D is undetermined. The germline V gene encodes CDR1 SNHLY and CDR2 FYNNEI. The V and J ends lost 7 bases and 1 base respectively, with 11 bases between them. CDR3 length equals 14 residues. DNA of the CDR3: TGTGCCAGCAAAAAGGACGGGAGCAATCAGCCCCAGCATTTT. This gives the protein CASKKDGSNQPQHF. Using reference TRBV2 and TRBJ1-5 for the parts outside the CDR3, the full variable domain is EPEVTQTPSHQVTQMGQEVILRCVPISNHLYFYWYRQILGQKVEFLVSFYNNEISEKSEIFDDQFSVERPDGSNFTLKIRSTKLEDSAMYFCASKKDGSNQPQHFGDGTRLSIL.

As regards this clonotype: One junction end disagrees with the germline gene, perhaps due to a read error. The chain employs TRBV20-1 and TRBJ2-7; D is ambiguous. Per germline, CDR1 DFQATT and CDR2 SNEGSKA (reference sequence). CDR3 length: 14 amino acids. The CDR3 coding sequence is TGCAGTGCTAGAGATCGGAAAGAAGGCTACGAGCAGCACTTC. Its translation is CSARDRKEGYEQHF.

The chain links TRBV20-1 to TRBJ2-1; D is unresolved. This CDR3 comprises 21 residues. The germline gives CDR1 DFQATT, CDR2 SNEGSKA (reference sequence). V was clipped by 0 bases and J by 7 bases, with 34 bases between them. As DNA, the CDR3 is TGCAGTGCTAGAGATCATCGAGGAGAGTTCGGCGGAGCGATCATGAAAAATGAGCAGTTCTTC. Amino acids: CSARDHRGEFGGAIMKNEQFF.

This clonotype was seen many times. The rearrangement links TRBV12-3 or TRBV12-4 to TRBJ2-7; no reliable D call. The V gene lost 7 bases and the J gene lost 5 bases, with 15 bases spanning the gap. The CDR3 spans 13 residues. The CDR3 DNA sequence: TGTGCCAGCACTTCCCCGGCCGGAAACGAGCAGTACTTC. Encoded protein: CASTSPAGNEQYF.

The gene calls are TRBV10-3 and TRBJ1-5, with D maybe TRBD1 (6 bases). There are 13 residues in the CDR3. Trimming shortened V by 11 bases and J by 7 bases, and 18 bases separated the two germline ends. Looked up from germline, CDR1 is ENHRY and CDR2 is SYGVKD. The CDR3 nucleotides read TGTGCCGCCGAAGGGGGGCAAGGGCAGCCCCAGCATTTT. Residues: CAAEGGQGQPQHF.

This clonotype has at least ten counts. The gene calls are TRBV7-4 and TRBJ1-2, with 8 positions matching TRBD1. The germline CDR1 and CDR2 sequences are SGHVT and SQSDAQ. V was pared by 4 bases and J by 4 bases, with 11 bases of the junction left unmatched. The CDR3 sequence is 16 residues long. CDR3 sequence: CASSSGWGQGAYGYTF. The CDR3 nucleotides read TGTGCCAGCAGCTCCGGGTGGGGTCAGGGGGCCTATGGCTACACCTTC. Complete variable domain (other parts from reference TRBV7-4 and TRBJ1-2): GAGVSQSPRYKVAKRGRDVALRCDSISGHVTLYWYRQTLGQGSEVLTYSQSDAQRDKSGRPSGRFSAERPERSVSTLKIQRTEQGDSAVYLCASSSGWGQGAYGYTFGSGTRLTVV.

This clonotype was seen at least ten times. This rearrangement joins TRBV29-1 to TRBJ1-1; possible D gene TRBD1, 5 bases. Trimming stripped 2 bases from V and 8 bases from J, with 9 bases between. The length of the CDR3 is 11 residues. Germline V gene data show CDR1 as SQVTM and CDR2 as ANQGSEA. CDR3 nucleotides: TGCAGCGTTGAACGTTGGACAGAAGCTTTCTTT. The encoded protein is CSVERWTEAFF. Looking up the rest from reference TRBV29-1 and TRBJ1-1 gives the full variable domain: SAVISQKPSRDICQRGTSLTIQCQVDSQVTMMFWYRQQPGQSLTLIATANQGSEATYESGFVIDKFPISRPNLTFSTLTVSNMSPEDSSIYLCSVERWTEAFFGQGTRLTVV.

This chain uses TRBV6-2 or TRBV6-3 with TRBJ1-6; possibly TRBD1 for D (6 bases). CDR1 and CDR2 (germline): MNHEY, SVGEGT. V was shortened by 7 bases and J by 12 bases, with 19 bases between the two germline ends. There are 14 residues in the CDR3. CDR3 amino acids: CASTNLPNREPLHF. CDR3 in DNA: TGTGCCAGCACCAACCTACCGAACAGGGAACCCCTCCACTTT.

There are a few counts of this clonotype. The V and J genes are TRBV4-1 and TRBJ2-1, with D perhaps matching TRBD2 (6 bases). This CDR3 is 14 amino acids long. CDR1 and CDR2 from the germline V gene are MGHRA and YSYEKL. Deletions cut 3 bases from V and 11 bases from J, with 17 bases between. As DNA, the CDR3 is TGCGCCAGCAGCCAGGGGGTGACGGGGGATCAGCAGTTCTTC. Residues: CASSQGVTGDQQFF.

The V and J genes are TRBV19 and TRBJ2-3; 11 positions agree with TRBD2. Trimming at V came to 3 bases and at J to 2 bases, leaving 10 bases not matched to a gene. Germline V gives CDR1 LNHDA, CDR2 SQIVND (reference sequence). This CDR3 comprises 18 residues. CDR3 amino acids: CASSIGRLAGGITDTQYF. CDR3 DNA: TGTGCCAGTAGTATCGGTCGGCTAGCGGGGGGAATCACAGATACGCAGTATTTT.

This clonotype appeared many times. The J gene is TRBJ1-5, the V gene TRBV6-1; 9 bases line up with TRBD1. Germline V lookup: CDR1 MNHNS, CDR2 SASEGT. Losses at the gene ends were 1 base for V and 7 bases for J; bases not matched to a gene: 5. This CDR3 contains 15 residues. The CDR3 protein is CASSEGQGVGQPQHF. CDR3 DNA sequence: TGTGCCAGCAGTGAAGGACAGGGGGTTGGCCAGCCCCAGCATTTT.

In its sample, this clonotype was seen many times. This chain connects TRBV12-3 or TRBV12-4 to TRBJ2-2; D gene ambiguous. CDR3 length: 13 amino acids. The V gene lost 5 bases and the J gene lost 4 bases, with 8 bases spanning the gap. The CDR3, as DNA: TGTGCCAGCAGTCTCCGGAGCACCGGGGAGCTGTTTTTT. It codes for CASSLRSTGELFF.

The chain couples TRBV5-1 to TRBJ2-2; 8 nucleotides agree with TRBD2. CDR1 and CDR2 (germline): SGHRS, YFSETQ. The V and J ends lost 3 bases and 4 bases, in that order; junction bases with no gene match: 5. This CDR3 is built from 15 residues. The CDR3 sequence is CASSWSGGRTGELFF. CDR3 sequence (DNA): TGCGCCAGCAGCTGGAGCGGGGGACGCACCGGGGAGCTGTTTTTT.

This clonotype was detected many times. The CDR3 here is CATKRRSGTGALYGWTF. CDR3 in DNA: TGTGCCACCAAAAGACGTTCCGGGACAGGGGCTCTTTATGGCTGGACCTTC. V usage is TRBV6-2 or TRBV6-3 and J usage is TRBJ1-2; 10 positions agree with TRBD1. The ends lost 10 bases at V and 14 bases at J; junction bases unmatched: 28. The CDR3 is made up of 17 amino acids. CDR1 and CDR2 (germline): MNHEY, SVGEGT.

V is TRBV14 and J is TRBJ1-1; D is unresolved. V was cut by 4 bases and J by 5 bases, with 8 bases left in between. This CDR3 spans 12 amino acids. Germline assignment: CDR1 SGHDN and CDR2 FVKESK. CDR3 nucleotides: TGTGCCAGCAGCCTTAGACGGACTGAAGCTTTCTTT. Translated: CASSLRRTEAFF.

Ten or more counts support this clonotype. The chain joins TRBV7-8 to TRBJ2-1; 9 nucleotides line up with TRBD1. CDR3 size: 16 residues. V was pared by 6 bases and J by 8 bases, with 14 bases of the junction left unmatched. Germline V CDR1 and CDR2: SGHVS, FQNEAQ. Here the CDR3 reads CASSQAGTGNRDEQFF. CDR3 sequence (DNA): TGTGCCAGCAGTCAGGCCGGGACAGGGAATCGCGATGAGCAGTTCTTC.

In this sample, this clonotype turned up a few times. The rearrangement uses TRBV20-1 and TRBJ2-6, with a tentative D call TRBD1 (5 bases). Trimming shortened V by 0 bases and J by 1 base, and 13 bases separated the two germline ends. CDR1 is DFQATT and CDR2 is SNEGSKA in the germline V gene (reference sequence). The CDR3 runs to 17 residues. Here the CDR3 reads CSARDRPGWSGANVLTF. As DNA, the CDR3 is TGCAGTGCTAGAGATCGTCCAGGGTGGTCTGGGGCCAACGTCCTGACTTTC.

A few counts support this clonotype. This chain links TRBV5-6 with TRBJ1-2, with a weak D call TRBD1 (5 bases). The CDR3 extends over 14 amino acids. Trimming took 1 base from V and 3 from J, leaving 10 bases between them. Per germline, CDR1 SGHDT and CDR2 YYEEEE. CDR3 sequence reads: CASSLQGIYYGYTF. CDR3 sequence (DNA): TGTGCCAGCAGCTTGCAGGGAATTTACTATGGCTACACCTTC.

This clonotype was observed a few times. The chain carries TRBV9 and TRBJ2-1, with TRBD2 matching over 12 bases. The V and J ends lost 4 bases and 7 bases, in that order; junction bases with no gene match: 15. Germline assignment: CDR1 SGDLS and CDR2 YYNGEE. The CDR3 is 18 amino acids. The CDR3 nucleotides read TGTGCCAGCAGCCCCAGATTAGGACTAGCGGGGAGGTGGAATGAGCAGTTCTTC. This sequence encodes CASSPRLGLAGRWNEQFF.

V gene TRBV7-9 combines with J gene TRBJ2-1, with D unclear. There are 15 residues in the CDR3. V lost 1 base, J lost 2 bases, and 9 bases lay in between. Germline loops: CDR1 SEHNR, CDR2 FQNEAQ (reference sequence). For the CDR3, the DNA is TGTGCCAGCAGCTTAGTTTGGGGAACCTACAATGAGCAGTTCTTC. Amino acid sequence: CASSLVWGTYNEQFF.

This clonotype was recorded a few times. The CDR3 DNA sequence: TGTGCCAGCAGCTTAGCGGAAGTGGGGGCCGAGCAGTACTTC. It yields the protein CASSLAEVGAEQYF. V usage is TRBV7-9 and J usage is TRBJ2-7; tentatively, D is TRBD1 (6 bases). Germline V gene lookup returns CDR1 SEHNR and CDR2 FQNEAQ (reference sequence). Deletions cut 0 bases from V and 6 bases from J, with 12 bases between. This CDR3 is 14 amino acids long.

In its sample, this clonotype was seen many times. This rearrangement joins TRBV7-6 to TRBJ1-2; D gene uncertain. Germline CDR1 and CDR2: SGHVS and FNYEAQ. V was clipped by 2 bases and J by 6 bases, with 10 bases between them. This CDR3 contains 13 residues. The CDR3 reads CASSLPWGDGYTF. CDR3 sequence (DNA): TGTGCCAGCAGCTTACCGTGGGGAGATGGCTACACCTTC.

Many counts were recorded for this clonotype. The V gene is TRBV7-6, the J gene TRBJ2-1; D possibly corresponds to TRBD1 (6 bases). The length of the CDR3 is 12 residues. The germline V and J ends were trimmed by 5 bases and 7 bases, with 9 bases remaining between them. Per the germline V gene, CDR1 is SGHVS and CDR2 is FNYEAQ. The CDR3: CASSHTGNEQFF. The CDR3 DNA sequence: TGTGCCAGCAGCCACACAGGGAATGAGCAGTTCTTC.